One and the same sample provided the 25 T cell receptor beta chains below, sequenced in a study of cytomegalovirus exposure and HLA in healthy donors. 13 Jbeta primers and 60 Vbeta primers were used for the PCR. TCRdb's table, derived via immunoSEQ multiplex PCR, lists solely in-frame clones and lacks some. The sample consists of 150,000 to 200,000 clones, under 80% of them appearing once. Sequencing was done on a sample of PBMCs. The source of these receptors is a woman between 25 and 40 years old in good health and CMV-seropositive.

This clone has only one observation. The chain recombines TRBV27 with TRBJ1-5; TRBD1 matches 10 bases. The CDR3 runs 16 residues. J gave up 5 bases and V 5 bases, and 9 bases lay outside the gene matches. CDR1 and CDR2 from the germline V gene are MNHEY and SMNVEV (reference sequence). The CDR3 DNA reads TGTGCCAGCAGTCCAACCCCGACAGGGGGCTATCAGCCCCAGCATTTT. It is translated as CASSPTPTGGYQPQHF.

This clone was seen more than once but under ten times. This chain joins TRBV6-6 and TRBJ2-2, with D perhaps matching TRBD1 (5 bases). This CDR3 comprises 13 residues. Germline loops: CDR1 MNHNY, CDR2 SVGAGI (reference sequence). Between the trimmed V and J ends, which lost 6 bases and 2 bases, there was a span of 7 bases. CDR3 sequence: CASRTANTGELFF. The CDR3 nucleotides are TGTGCCAGCAGGACAGCAAACACCGGGGAGCTGTTTTTT.

This clone was observed once. The rearrangement uses TRBV9 and TRBJ1-2; possibly TRBD1 for D (5 bases). Trimming took 6 bases from V and 7 from J, leaving 19 bases between them. Germline V CDR1 and CDR2: SGDLS, YYNGEE. The CDR3 runs to 14 residues. CDR3 DNA: TGTGCCAGCACCCCTCTCGGCCGGGGGTTTGGCTACACCTTC. It codes for CASTPLGRGFGYTF.

The table lists this clone with a count of one. The V and J genes are TRBV5-5 and TRBJ1-5, with no clear D. This CDR3 is built from 16 residues. The germline CDR1 and CDR2 sequences are SGHKS and YYEKEE (reference sequence). V lost 2 bases to trimming and J lost 0 bases, with 12 bases between them. CDR3 amino acids: CASSLPGPNSNQPQHF. CDR3 coding DNA: TGTGCCAGCAGCTTACCGGGTCCAAATAGCAATCAGCCCCAGCATTTT.

Note on this clone: Its ends do not fully match the called genes, so a read error is possible. The V and J genes are TRBV7-3 and TRBJ2-1, with 8 bases matching TRBD2. Germline lookup yields CDR1 SGHTA and CDR2 FQGTGA. The CDR3 sequence is 16 residues long. The CDR3 reads CTSSPGGALSYNEQFF. CDR3 DNA: TGTACCAGCAGCCCCGGGGGGGCTTTATCCTACAATGAGCAGTTCTTC.

The chain joins TRBV11-2 to TRBJ2-7, with 12 positions matching TRBD2. CDR1 and CDR2 from the germline V gene are SGHAT and FQNNGV. The CDR3 spans 15 residues. Unmatched junction bases numbered 7, after V lost 6 bases and J lost 4 bases. The CDR3 DNA reads TGTGCCAGCAGACCCCTAGCGGGGGGGCTTTACGAGCAGTACTTC. This translates into CASRPLAGGLYEQYF.

The rearrangement links TRBV6-1 to TRBJ2-2; 12 bases fit TRBD2. The J segment lost 3 bases and the V segment lost 11 bases, leaving 7 bases of the junction unmatched. This CDR3 comprises 15 residues. Looked up from germline, CDR1 is MNHNS and CDR2 is SASEGT. In DNA, the CDR3 is TGTGCCTGTTGCCCTAGCGGGGGGGACACCGGGGAGCTGTTTTTT. This translates into CACCPSGGDTGELFF.

V and J are TRBV18 and TRBJ1-2; no definite D call. CDR1 KGHSH and CDR2 LQKENI come from the germline V gene. V lost 0 bases and J 4 bases, leaving 12 bases between the germline ends. The CDR3 consists of 15 residues. In DNA, the CDR3 is TGTGCCAGCTCACCACCCTCGACTTCTTTCTATGGCTACACCTTC. Encoded protein: CASSPPSTSFYGYTF.

The chain uses TRBV19 and TRBJ2-7, with D possibly being TRBD1 (5 bases). Germline-derived CDR1 and CDR2 are LNHDA and SQIVND (reference sequence). The CDR3 length is 15 residues. The V gene lost 5 bases and the J gene lost 0 bases, with 14 bases spanning the gap. CDR3 in amino acids: CASSPRTLSSYEQYF. The CDR3 DNA sequence: TGTGCCAGTAGTCCCCGGACACTAAGCTCCTACGAGCAGTACTTC.

This clone has only a few counts. The chain joins TRBV16 to TRBJ1-2; D gene unclear. The V gene lost 2 bases and the J gene lost 5 bases, with 6 bases spanning the gap. Germline CDR1 KGHSY, CDR2 FQNENV. The CDR3 has 12 amino acids. The DNA for the CDR3 is TGTGCCAGCAGCCAAGCGGCGTATGGCTACACCTTC. Its protein is CASSQAAYGYTF.

The rearrangement links TRBV7-2 to TRBJ2-5; 13 nucleotides agree with TRBD2. The V gene's germline CDR1 is SGHTA and CDR2 FQGNSA. The V gene end was trimmed by 5 bases and the J gene end by 1 base; junction bases not matched to a gene: 4. There are 16 residues in the CDR3. The CDR3 coding sequence is TGTGCCAGCAGCGCCCGACTAGCGGGGGGCCAAGAGACCCAGTACTTC. Encoded protein: CASSARLAGGQETQYF.

This clone showed up just a few times. V gene TRBV2 combines with J gene TRBJ2-1; 11 nucleotides match TRBD2. CDR3 size: 15 residues. Germline trimming cut 3 bases from V and 4 bases from J; bases unmatched to any gene: 2. Germline V lookup: CDR1 SNHLY, CDR2 FYNNEI. The CDR3 sequence: CASSDSGGDYNEQFF. The CDR3 DNA follows: TGTGCCAGCAGTGATAGCGGGGGGGATTACAATGAGCAGTTCTTC. The full variable domain, rest sourced from reference TRBV2 and TRBJ2-1, is EPEVTQTPSHQVTQMGQEVILRCVPISNHLYFYWYRQILGQKVEFLVSFYNNEISEKSEIFDDQFSVERPDGSNFTLKIRSTKLEDSAMYFCASSDSGGDYNEQFFGPGTRLTVL.

The J gene is TRBJ1-2, the V gene TRBV28, with D possibly being TRBD1 (5 bases). The germline V gene has CDR1 MDHEN and CDR2 SYDVKM. CDR3 length: 14 residues. The V end was cut by 8 bases, the J end by 4 bases, with 17 bases between. CDR3 protein: CASSAGGTLYGYTF. The CDR3, as DNA: TGTGCCAGCTCGGCGGGGGGAACCCTCTATGGCTACACCTTC.

V gene TRBV15 combines with J gene TRBJ1-2; no clear D. This CDR3 region has 15 residues. Trimming stripped 1 base from V and 4 bases from J, with 13 bases between. The germline gives CDR1 LNHNV, CDR2 YYDKDF (reference sequence). The CDR3: CATSRGRSAVYGYTF. CDR3 bases: TGTGCCACCAGCAGAGGGAGGTCAGCAGTCTATGGCTACACCTTC.

This clone was counted only a few times. The chain carries TRBV4-1 and TRBJ1-6, with 9 positions matching TRBD1. The CDR3 covers 16 residues. CDR1 is MGHRA and CDR2 is YSYEKL in the germline V gene. V shed 3 bases, J shed 6 bases, and the junction held 6 bases outside the gene matches. CDR3 bases: TGCGCCAGCAGCCATATCGGACAGGGGCTTAATTCACCCCTCCACTTT. Its translation: CASSHIGQGLNSPLHF.

V and J are TRBV19 and TRBJ2-7; perhaps TRBD1 as D (6 bases). Trimming removed 5 bases at V and 3 bases at J, with 17 bases between. There are 15 residues in the CDR3. CDR1 is LNHDA and CDR2 is SQIVND in the germline V gene (reference sequence). The CDR3 bases are TGTGCCAGTAGTCCTAGCCCAGGGGTGAACTACGAGCAGTACTTC. Protein: CASSPSPGVNYEQYF.

There are a few counts of this clone. The rearrangement uses TRBV30 and TRBJ2-1; 10 bases are a match to TRBD2. The CDR3 loop spans 17 amino acids. Germline CDR1 GTSNPN, CDR2 SVGIG (reference sequence). Trimming took 0 bases from V and 4 from J; bases not matched to a gene: 9. CDR3 region: CAWSVSQLAGSYNEQFF. Here the CDR3 DNA reads TGTGCCTGGAGTGTTTCCCAACTAGCGGGATCGTACAATGAGCAGTTCTTC.

The chain combines TRBV7-9 with TRBJ1-6; the match to TRBD1 covers 7 bases. The germline CDR1 and CDR2 sequences are SEHNR and FQNEAQ (reference sequence). Trimming removed 2 bases from V and 0 bases from J; junction bases left unmatched: 4. The CDR3 totals 17 residues. CDR3 residues: CASSLKQGSSYNSPLHF. The CDR3 DNA reads as TGTGCCAGCAGCTTAAAACAGGGGAGCTCCTATAATTCACCCCTCCACTTT.

This chain uses TRBV10-3 with TRBJ1-1; TRBD1 matches 10 bases. J was trimmed by 5 bases and V by 6 bases; bases with no gene match: 9. The CDR3 consists of 15 residues. Germline V CDR1 and CDR2: ENHRY, SYGVKD. This chain's CDR3 is CAIRRTGGPGTEAFF. The CDR3 DNA reads as TGTGCCATCAGGCGGACAGGGGGTCCAGGAACTGAAGCTTTCTTT.

The chain is built from TRBV7-2 and TRBJ2-1; 10 bases align to TRBD2. CDR1 and CDR2 from the germline V gene are SGHTA and FQGNSA. With 7 bases clipped from V and 7 bases from J, the junction kept 13 bases outside the gene matches. CDR3 length: 16 amino acids. The CDR3 DNA sequence: TGTGCCAGCACCTCTCCAGCGGGAGGGTGGGGGAATGAGCAGTTCTTC. Encoded protein: CASTSPAGGWGNEQFF.

The chain has TRBV7-2 and TRBJ2-1; 15 bases agree with TRBD2. Germline values: CDR1 SGHTA, CDR2 FQGNSA. The V gene end was trimmed by 6 bases and the J gene end by 2 bases; junction bases not matched to a gene: 11. The CDR3 runs to 19 residues. This CDR3 reads CASRGLAGGRTKTYNEQFF. Written as DNA, the CDR3 is TGTGCCAGCAGGGGACTAGCGGGGGGCCGAACGAAGACCTACAATGAGCAGTTCTTC.

This chain joins TRBV5-6 and TRBJ2-5; 9 positions agree with TRBD2. J gave up 0 bases and V 4 bases, and 7 bases lay outside the gene matches. Germline CDR1 and CDR2: SGHDT and YYEEEE. CDR3 length: 16 residues. The CDR3 coding sequence is TGTGCCAGCAGCCTAAGACTAGCGGCGAACCAAGAGACCCAGTACTTC. Its protein product is CASSLRLAANQETQYF.

This clone was detected only a few times. The chain employs TRBV5-1 and TRBJ2-5, with TRBD2 matching 10 bases. The J call may be faulty, since TRBJ2-7 better matches the DNA end. CDR3 length equals 15 residues. Germline V gene sequence: CDR1 SGHRS, CDR2 YFSETQ. This CDR3 reads CASSFLAGAFYEQYF. In DNA form, the CDR3 reads TGCGCCAGCAGCTTCCTAGCGGGGGCCTTCTACGAGCAGTACTTC.

The rearrangement links TRBV18 to TRBJ1-5; TRBD1 matches at 8 bases. This CDR3 spans 15 amino acids. Trimming at V came to 0 bases and at J to 2 bases, leaving 0 bases not matched to a gene. Germline V gene lookup returns CDR1 KGHSH and CDR2 LQKENI. CDR3 in amino acids: CASSPPTGGNQPQHF. The DNA of the CDR3 is TGTGCCAGCTCACCACCGACAGGGGGCAATCAGCCCCAGCATTTT.

The J gene is TRBJ1-1, the V gene TRBV12-5; 7 positions match TRBD1. The CDR3 runs 17 residues. The V and J ends lost 2 bases and 7 bases, in that order; junction bases with no gene match: 16. The V gene's germline CDR1 is LGHNT and CDR2 FRNRAP. CDR3 in DNA: TGTGCTAGTGGTTTGTCCTCGTATGGGCAGAACAGGGGTGAAGCTTTCTTT. Protein sequence: CASGLSSYGQNRGEAFF.